Following are 25 T cell receptor beta chains from one sample sequenced in a study of T cells after yellow fever vaccination. TCRdb redid the calling of the 5' RACE reads with MiXCR, one entry per CDR3 protein. The sample lists around 30,000 distinct CDR3 sequences; 6.6% were seen once. This specimen consisted of PBMCs, either bulk or a sorted T-cell subset (CD4+, CD8+, memory, or dextramer-sorted; not recorded which), obtained on the day of the first yellow fever vaccination. The receptors shown here come from a man between 18 and 29 years old who received the YFV17D yellow fever vaccine.

This clonotype occurred a few times. This chain joins TRBV19 and TRBJ2-6, with 7 bases matching TRBD1. V dropped 6 bases and J dropped 3; count of bases not matched to a gene: 8. CDR1 LNHDA and CDR2 SQIVND come from the germline V gene (reference sequence). CDR3 length equals 16 residues. The CDR3 loop reads CASRIQGLLGANVLTF. Written as DNA, the CDR3 is TGTGCCAGTAGGATACAGGGGTTGCTTGGGGCCAACGTCCTGACTTTC.

This clonotype has a count of ten or more. The rearrangement links TRBV6-5 to TRBJ1-5, with D possibly matching TRBD1 (5 bases). V was cut by 0 bases and J by 7 bases, with 22 bases left in between. Germline V lookup: CDR1 MNHEY, CDR2 SVGAGI. The CDR3 totals 18 residues. The CDR3 DNA is TGTGCCAGCAGTTACTCGAGGGGTGTCGGTGACACACAGCAGCCCCAGCATTTT. It codes for CASSYSRGVGDTQQPQHF.

This clonotype was observed many times. V and J are TRBV5-1 and TRBJ2-2, with no clear D. The V end lost 0 bases, the J end lost 2 bases, and 8 bases lay between the germline ends. The germline gives CDR1 SGHRS, CDR2 YFSETQ. This CDR3 is 15 amino acids long. DNA for the CDR3: TGCGCCAGCAGCTTGGCCGAGACAAACACCGGGGAGCTGTTTTTT. Translating gives CASSLAETNTGELFF.

Details on this clonotype: A clone one base away is much larger, so this may be a read error. The chain couples TRBV12-3 or TRBV12-4 to TRBJ1-1; no definite D call. The CDR3 sequence is 11 residues long. Deletions cut 4 bases from V and 14 bases from J, with 14 bases between. CDR3 sequence: CASSSVSQAFF. In DNA form, the CDR3 reads TGTGCCAGCAGTTCGGTGTCGCAGGCCTTCTTT.

There are a few counts of this clonotype. The chain employs TRBV27 and TRBJ2-5, with a weak D call TRBD2 (5 bases). The ends were cut back, 6 bases at V and 1 base at J, with 12 bases in the middle. CDR1 and CDR2 (germline): MNHEY, SMNVEV (reference sequence). The CDR3 is made up of 14 amino acids. This chain's CDR3 is CASSLSETQETQYF. In DNA, the CDR3 is TGTGCCAGCAGCCTTAGCGAGACCCAAGAGACCCAGTACTTC.

The J gene is TRBJ1-6, the V gene TRBV9; 9 nucleotides align to TRBD1. The CDR3 contains 17 residues. From germline, CDR1 is SGDLS and CDR2 YYNGEE. V lost 0 bases, J lost 10 bases, and 11 bases stayed unmatched. The CDR3 DNA sequence: TGTGCCAGCAGCGTAGCTCCGACAGGGGGAGGGAACTCACCCCTCCACTTT. Amino acid sequence: CASSVAPTGGGNSPLHF. The full variable domain, completed using reference TRBV9 and TRBJ1-6, is DSGVTQTPKHLITATGQRVTLRCSPRSGDLSVYWYQQSLDQGLQFLIQYYNGEERAKGNILERFSAQQFPDLHSELNLSSLELGDSALYFCASSVAPTGGGNSPLHFGNGTRLTVT.

V is TRBV6-5 and J is TRBJ1-6, with D possibly being TRBD1 (5 bases). CDR3 length: 16 residues. V was shortened by 5 bases and J by 5 bases, with 16 bases between the two germline ends. In germline, CDR1 is MNHEY, CDR2 SVGAGI. The CDR3 DNA follows: TGTGCCAGCAGTCGTCAGACAGTCCGGGATAATTCACCCCTCCACTTT. It yields the protein CASSRQTVRDNSPLHF.

This clonotype has a count of ten or more. The chain's CDR3 is CASSLAGGYQETQYF. The CDR3 nucleotides are TGTGCCAGCAGCTTAGCTGGGGGGTACCAAGAGACCCAGTACTTC. This chain joins TRBV7-2 and TRBJ2-5; TRBD2 is a possible D gene (6 bases). The CDR3 covers 15 residues. Trimming removed 0 bases from V and 0 bases from J, with 8 bases in between. Looked up from germline, CDR1 is SGHTA and CDR2 is FQGNSA.

The sample holds many counts of this clonotype. V is TRBV5-1 and J is TRBJ2-1, with 7 bases that match TRBD2. J gave up 7 bases and V 6 bases, and 4 bases lay outside the gene matches. This CDR3 spans 12 amino acids. CDR1 and CDR2 from the germline V gene are SGHRS and YFSETQ. CDR3 DNA sequence: TGCGCCAGCACGGGTAGCGGGAATGAGCAGTTCTTC. The encoded protein is CASTGSGNEQFF. Variable domain in full (rest from reference TRBV5-1 and TRBJ2-1): KAGVTQTPRYLIKTRGQQVTLSCSPISGHRSVSWYQQTPGQGLQFLFEYFSETQRNKGNFPGRFSGRQFSNSRSEMNVSTLELGDSALYLCASTGSGNEQFFGPGTRLTVL.

In this sample, this clonotype turned up many times. V usage is TRBV9 and J usage is TRBJ2-3; 14 nucleotides agree with TRBD2. Germline V CDR1 and CDR2: SGDLS, YYNGEE. The V gene end was trimmed by 3 bases and the J gene end by 2 bases; junction bases not matched to a gene: 8. The CDR3 has 18 amino acids. The CDR3 DNA sequence: TGTGCCAGCAGCGCCCCCGGGACTAGCGGGGGAATCACAGATACGCAGTATTTT. Its protein is CASSAPGTSGGITDTQYF.

Ten or more counts support this clonotype. The chain has TRBV12-3 or TRBV12-4 and TRBJ2-1; D perhaps matches TRBD2 (7 bases). CDR3 size: 14 residues. V was pared by 6 bases and J by 9 bases, with 18 bases between. The CDR3 DNA sequence: TGTGCCAGCAGGAGGGCGGGGGCCCCCGGTGAGCAGTTCTTC. Translating it yields CASRRAGAPGEQFF.

This clonotype appeared many times. The chain couples TRBV7-2 to TRBJ2-3, with 12 positions matching TRBD2. Trimming cost V 5 bases and J 2 bases; bases outside gene matches: 8. This CDR3 is built from 17 residues. The V gene's germline CDR1 is SGHTA and CDR2 FQGNSA. CDR3 protein: CASSTRLAGEPTDTQYF. CDR3 DNA: TGTGCCAGCAGCACGAGACTAGCGGGGGAACCCACAGATACGCAGTATTTT.

This clonotype was picked up many times. This chain joins TRBV7-2 and TRBJ2-5; D ambiguous. Germline CDR1 SGHTA, CDR2 FQGNSA. This CDR3 is 12 amino acids long. V was pared by 5 bases and J by 6 bases, with 10 bases between. In nucleotides, the CDR3 is TGTGCCAGCAGCCCTACGGTCCAGACCCAGTACTTC. This sequence encodes CASSPTVQTQYF.

This clonotype is classed as medium-sized. This chain links TRBV5-1 with TRBJ2-3; a possible D gene is TRBD2 (5 bases). This CDR3 has 14 amino acids. Trimming left V 3 bases short and J 2 bases short, with 10 bases between. CDR1 is SGHRS and CDR2 is YFSETQ in the germline V gene. For the CDR3, the DNA is TGCGCCAGCAGCTGGACTCCTGTCACAGATACGCAGTATTTT. It codes for CASSWTPVTDTQYF.

V and J are TRBV12-3 or TRBV12-4 and TRBJ1-2; D unclear. Trimming pared 5 bases from V and 2 bases from J, leaving 6 bases between. This CDR3 is built from 12 residues. The CDR3 reads CASSELNYGYTF. The CDR3 coding sequence is TGTGCCAGCAGTGAGTTAAACTATGGCTACACCTTC.

This clonotype was counted at least ten times. The chain links TRBV20-1 to TRBJ2-5; a possible D gene is TRBD1 (6 bases). The CDR3 totals 14 residues. The V and J ends lost 5 bases and 3 bases respectively, with 16 bases between them. CDR1 is DFQATT and CDR2 is SNEGSKA in the germline V gene (reference sequence). The CDR3 DNA is TGCAGTGCTCCACTCGGTGGACAGAAAGAGACCCAGTACTTC. Translated: CSAPLGGQKETQYF.

This clonotype has a count of ten or more. One end of the junction is discordant with germline, which a read error may explain. The chain recombines TRBV12-3 or TRBV12-4 with TRBJ2-1; D not resolved. The CDR3 has 13 amino acids. The CDR3 here is CASSLLRTPTRIF. CDR3 sequence (DNA): TGTGCCAGCAGTTTACTGAGGACCCCTACGAGAATCTTC.

This clonotype showed up many times. V and J are TRBV5-6 and TRBJ1-1; 8 nucleotides align to TRBD1. Germline V CDR1 and CDR2: SGHDT, YYEEEE. V lost 2 bases, J lost 5 bases, and 8 bases stayed unmatched. The CDR3 totals 15 residues. The CDR3 bases are TGTGCCAGCAGCTTATCACAGGGGGTTCTTACTGAAGCTTTCTTT. Amino acid sequence: CASSLSQGVLTEAFF. The full variable domain, its missing parts supplied by reference TRBV5-6 and TRBJ1-1, is DAGVTQSPTHLIKTRGQQVTLRCSPKSGHDTVSWYQQALGQGPQFIFQYYEEEERQRGNFPDRFSGHQFPNYSSELNVNALLLGDSALYLCASSLSQGVLTEAFFGQGTRLTVV.

The table lists this clonotype with many counts. The chain uses TRBV6-5 and TRBJ2-7, with TRBD1 matching over 7 bases. The CDR3 runs 15 residues. Germline V gene lookup returns CDR1 MNHEY and CDR2 SVGAGI. V gave up 6 bases and J gave up 5 bases; unmatched junction bases: 13. The CDR3 nucleotides are TGTGCCAGCAGCCTACGGACAGGATATACGGACGAGCAGTACTTC. This sequence encodes CASSLRTGYTDEQYF.

The sample holds many counts of this clonotype. The chain has TRBV2 and TRBJ1-2, with D perhaps TRBD1 (5 bases). The CDR3 has 13 amino acids. Trimming removed 5 bases at V and 4 bases at J, with 11 bases between. Germline CDR1 reads SNHLY; CDR2 reads FYNNEI. CDR3 in amino acids: CASSPLQVYGYTF. The DNA of the CDR3 is TGTGCCAGCAGTCCACTACAGGTCTATGGCTACACCTTC.

This clonotype was seen repeatedly, ten times or more. The chain joins TRBV29-1 to TRBJ2-5; TRBD1 aligns across 7 bases. Per germline, CDR1 SQVTM and CDR2 ANQGSEA. The CDR3 extends over 12 amino acids. The V and J ends lost 7 bases and 3 bases, in that order; junction bases with no gene match: 5. This CDR3 reads CSGTGTEETQYF. Written as DNA, the CDR3 is TGCAGCGGCACCGGGACAGAAGAGACCCAGTACTTC.

This clonotype was detected only a few times. The rearrangement uses TRBV6-5 and TRBJ1-6; 7 nucleotides line up with TRBD1. The V and J ends lost 4 bases and 7 bases, in that order; junction bases with no gene match: 7. Germline V gives CDR1 MNHEY, CDR2 SVGAGI. This CDR3 is built from 15 residues. CDR3 nucleotide sequence: TGTGCCAGCAGTTCGATAGGGGGCGGGAATTCACCCCTCCACTTT. Translated: CASSSIGGGNSPLHF.

This clonotype showed up many times. V and J are TRBV20-1 and TRBJ2-5; 9 bases are a match to TRBD2. J was trimmed by 5 bases and V by 3 bases; bases with no gene match: 7. Germline CDR1 DFQATT, CDR2 SNEGSKA (reference sequence). The CDR3 covers 14 residues. In DNA, the CDR3 is TGCAGTGCTAGTGGCGGGGGGGGCCTCGAGACCCAGTACTTC. This gives the protein CSASGGGGLETQYF.

This clonotype was seen at least ten times. The genes are TRBV20-1 and TRBJ2-7; the D is unclear. In germline, CDR1 is DFQATT, CDR2 SNEGSKA (reference sequence). This CDR3 is built from 13 residues. V was trimmed by 4 bases and J by 6 bases, leaving 16 bases between them. In DNA form, the CDR3 reads TGCAGTGCTAACGTCCCCCGGTCGGTCGAGCAGTACGTC. The encoded protein is CSANVPRSVEQYV.

Turning to this clonotype: This may be a read error, as it is one base from a much larger clone. The chain carries TRBV7-9 and TRBJ2-1, with D unclear. Germline V gene lookup returns CDR1 SEHNR and CDR2 FQNEAQ (reference sequence). This CDR3 is built from 11 residues. Trimming stripped 5 bases from V and 7 bases from J, with 6 bases between. CDR3 region: CASSPPNEQFF. The DNA for the CDR3 is TGTGCCAGCAGCCCCCCGAATGAGCAGTTCTTC.